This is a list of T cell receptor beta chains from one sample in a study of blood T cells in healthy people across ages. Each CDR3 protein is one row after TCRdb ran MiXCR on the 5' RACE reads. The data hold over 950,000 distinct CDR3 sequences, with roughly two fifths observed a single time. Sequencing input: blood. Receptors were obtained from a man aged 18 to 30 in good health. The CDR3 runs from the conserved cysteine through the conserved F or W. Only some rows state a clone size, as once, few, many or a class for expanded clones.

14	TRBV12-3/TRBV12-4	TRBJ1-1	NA	CASNLDGQNTEAFF
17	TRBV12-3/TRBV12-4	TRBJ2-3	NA	CASSLSRGDFGTDTQYF
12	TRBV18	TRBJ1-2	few	CASSPPDFGYTF
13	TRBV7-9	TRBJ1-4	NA	CASTHGGNEKLFF
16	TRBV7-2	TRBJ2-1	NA	CASSLVGTTVGDEQFF
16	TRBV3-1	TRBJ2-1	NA	CASSQDGTGLIDEQFF
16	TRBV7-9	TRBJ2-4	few	CASSFADSLRTRDQYF
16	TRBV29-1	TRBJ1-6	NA	CSVGDREGNYNSPLHF
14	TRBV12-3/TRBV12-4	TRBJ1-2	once	CASRLDLASRGYTF
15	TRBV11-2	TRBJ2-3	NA	CASSLDPAGGEHKYF
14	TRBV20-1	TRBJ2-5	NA	CSARGYVAVNEQYF
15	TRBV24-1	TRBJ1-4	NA	CATSPGAHFDEKLFF
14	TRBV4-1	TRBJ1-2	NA	CASSQAGGLRPYTF
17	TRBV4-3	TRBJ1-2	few	CASSQDFRGSTIYGYTF
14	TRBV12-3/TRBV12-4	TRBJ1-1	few	CASSSNRDGPGAFF
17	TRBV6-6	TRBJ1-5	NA	CASSYSGKTGQLQPQHF